The next 12 T cell receptor beta chains were all read from a single sample in a study of PD-1 blockade in classical Hodgkin lymphoma. Repertoires were generated with immunoSEQ multiplex PCR, while TCRdb's copy carries only in-frame clones and drops some. The profile shows just over 60,000 clones, about 87% of them singletons. Autologous stem cell transplantation was followed by relapse in every patient, and brentuximab vedotin exposure varied. This sample comprised peripheral blood mononuclear cells (PBMCs), obtained at baseline. These receptors all come from a human donor with classical Hodgkin lymphoma.

The rearrangement links TRBV28 to TRBJ2-3, with TRBD1 matching over 9 bases. In germline, CDR1 is MDHEN, CDR2 SYDVKM. The CDR3 runs 16 residues. V shed 6 bases, J shed 0 bases, and the junction held 7 bases outside the gene matches. Written as DNA, the CDR3 is TGTGCCAGCAGCCCAACCGGGACAGGGAGCACAGATACGCAGTATTTT. Protein: CASSPTGTGSTDTQYF.

The V and J genes are TRBV30 and TRBJ1-5; D gene uncertain. The CDR3 sequence is 13 residues long. Germline V lookup: CDR1 GTSNPN, CDR2 SVGIG (reference sequence). Trimming shortened V by 1 base and J by 3 bases, and 7 bases separated the two germline ends. CDR3 sequence: CAWSEQSNQPQHF. CDR3 DNA: TGTGCCTGGAGTGAACAGTCCAATCAGCCCCAGCATTTT.

The chain carries TRBV7-2 and TRBJ1-6; TRBD1 matches 8 bases. V lost 1 base and J lost 9; bases outside the gene matches: 5. Per germline, CDR1 SGHTA and CDR2 FQGNSA. This CDR3 has 15 amino acids. The CDR3 nucleotides are TGTGCCAGCAGCTTAGTCCCAGACAGGGGTTCACCCCTCCACTTT. It yields the protein CASSLVPDRGSPLHF.

The rearrangement joins TRBV6-1 to TRBJ1-2; D is possibly TRBD1 (6 bases). Deletions cut 4 bases from V and 5 bases from J, with 20 bases between. The CDR3 consists of 16 residues. Germline lookup yields CDR1 MNHNS and CDR2 SASEGT. The CDR3 loop is CASSALDGGLKYGYTF. The CDR3 DNA reads TGTGCCAGCAGTGCCTTAGATGGGGGCCTAAAGTATGGCTACACCTTC.

The gene calls are TRBV7-9 and TRBJ2-7; D may correspond to TRBD1 or TRBD2 (5 bases each). Per germline, CDR1 SEHNR and CDR2 FQNEAQ (reference sequence). Deletions cut 0 bases from V and 0 bases from J, with 9 bases between. This CDR3 has 15 amino acids. The CDR3 spells CASSLAAGSSYEQYF. The CDR3 DNA reads as TGTGCCAGCAGCTTAGCTGCAGGGAGCTCCTACGAGCAGTACTTC.

This clone was detected once. This chain joins TRBV19 and TRBJ1-2, with 7 nucleotides matching TRBD1. V gave up 3 bases and J gave up 5 bases; unmatched junction bases: 9. Germline values: CDR1 LNHDA, CDR2 SQIVND (reference sequence). The CDR3 has 15 residues. The CDR3 DNA reads as TGTGCCAGTAGTATTTTCGTAGAGGGGGCATATGGCTACACCTTC. Translation gives CASSIFVEGAYGYTF.

V and J are TRBV5-1 and TRBJ2-7; 8 bases fit TRBD1. Trimming at V came to 2 bases and at J to 3 bases, leaving 4 bases not matched to a gene. This CDR3 spans 14 amino acids. Germline V gene data show CDR1 as SGHRS and CDR2 as YFSETQ. CDR3 in amino acids: CASSFGTGRYEQYF. The CDR3 nucleotides read TGCGCCAGCAGCTTCGGGACAGGACGCTACGAGCAGTACTTC.

The V call is TRBV7-9, the J call TRBJ1-2; 9 bases agree with TRBD1. This CDR3 comprises 18 residues. V lost 3 bases to trimming and J lost 3 bases; unmatched junction nucleotides: 14. Germline CDR1 SEHNR, CDR2 FQNEAQ (reference sequence). The CDR3 protein is CASSLEMGQGGYYYGYTF. In DNA, the CDR3 is TGTGCCAGCAGCTTGGAGATGGGACAGGGTGGTTACTACTATGGCTACACCTTC.

J is TRBJ2-2 and V is TRBV6-4; D might be TRBD1 or TRBD2, each matching 5 bases. Trimming left V 2 bases short and J 5 bases short, with 12 bases between. CDR3 length equals 15 residues. The germline V gene encodes CDR1 MRHNA and CDR2 SNTAGT. The CDR3 protein is CASSDEGSGTGELFF. In DNA form, the CDR3 reads TGTGCCAGCAGTGACGAGGGGTCTGGGACCGGGGAGCTGTTTTTT.

The chain carries TRBV14 and TRBJ2-2; D is undetermined. The CDR3 consists of 15 residues. V lost 2 bases, J lost 8 bases, and 15 bases lay in between. Germline assignment: CDR1 SGHDN and CDR2 FVKESK. The CDR3 DNA reads as TGTGCCAGCAGCCAACTGAGTGGGTTCGTTGGGGAGCTGTTTTTT. It is translated as CASSQLSGFVGELFF.

This chain joins TRBV7-3 and TRBJ1-1, with 9 bases lining up with TRBD1. CDR3 length equals 14 residues. The junction had 5 bases not matched to a gene; V was cut back by 4 bases and J by 5 bases. Germline lookup yields CDR1 SGHTA and CDR2 FQGTGA. The CDR3 protein is CASSSRQGGTEAFF. The CDR3 DNA follows: TGTGCCAGCAGCTCGCGACAGGGGGGGACTGAAGCTTTCTTT.

CDR3 in DNA: TGTGCCAGCAGCCCACCGGGAGTCTATGGGGCCTCTAACTATGGCTACACCTTC. Translating gives CASSPPGVYGASNYGYTF. V gene TRBV7-9 combines with J gene TRBJ1-2; D perhaps matches TRBD1 (5 bases). Trimming pared 5 bases from V and 0 bases from J, leaving 22 bases between. CDR3 length equals 18 residues. CDR1 and CDR2 from the germline V gene are SEHNR and FQNEAQ (reference sequence).